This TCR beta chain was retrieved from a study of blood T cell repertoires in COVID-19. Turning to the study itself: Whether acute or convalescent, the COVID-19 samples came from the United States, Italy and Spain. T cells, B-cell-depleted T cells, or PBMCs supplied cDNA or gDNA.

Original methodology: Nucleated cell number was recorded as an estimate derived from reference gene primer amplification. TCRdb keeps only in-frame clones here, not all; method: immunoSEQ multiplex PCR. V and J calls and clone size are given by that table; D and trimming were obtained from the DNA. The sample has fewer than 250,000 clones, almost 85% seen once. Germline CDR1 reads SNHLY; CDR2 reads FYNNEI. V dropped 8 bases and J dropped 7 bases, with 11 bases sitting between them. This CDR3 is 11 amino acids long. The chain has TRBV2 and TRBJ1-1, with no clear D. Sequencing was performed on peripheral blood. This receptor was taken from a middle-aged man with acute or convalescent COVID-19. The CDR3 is CASLIKSEAFF. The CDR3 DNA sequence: TGTGCCAGCCTCATCAAGAGTGAAGCTTTCTTT.